This T cell receptor (beta chain) was captured in a study of T cells in Graves' hyperthyroidism and ophthalmopathy (dated by TCRdb to the late 2010s). Study-level background: Peripheral blood samples were taken at the time of initial diagnosis, prior to any treatment. To identify distinguishing TCR V-J signatures, a discovery cohort of some 99 patients was used, comprising 43 with Graves' ophthalmopathy and 57 with stable Graves' hyperthyroidism. Prospective prediction of ophthalmopathy was tested in an independent validation cohort consisting of 18 to 20 hyperthyroidism patients and some 17 patients who later progressed to ophthalmopathy. The 100 or so discovery patients were divided at random into training and test sets in a 7:3 ratio. In roughly six Graves' hyperthyroidism patients, the study also compared T-cell repertoires from thyroid tissue with T-cell repertoires from blood. After blood sampling, hyperthyroidism patients were treated with methimazole at a starting dose of 30 mg daily, and ophthalmopathy patients were treated with high-dose intravenous methylprednisolone. TCR Vbeta CDR3 sequencing of some 140 peripheral blood samples (over 40 ophthalmopathy, 70 to 85 hyperthyroidism and roughly 17 progressor patients) is reported in the paper.

V trim: 4 bases; J trim: 10 bases; unmatched bases: 6. Looking up the germline V gene (reference sequence) yields CDR1 MNHEY and CDR2 SMNVEV. The CDR3 has 14 amino acids, counting the end cysteine and phenylalanine. The DNA shown is the 42-base CDR3, in frame from base 1. Study-level results and caveats: Sample size was not statistically predetermined, and blinding of investigators to group allocation was not performed. Most expanded thyroid clonotypes (frequency above 0.001) were also detected in blood, a finding suggesting that blood repertoires may reflect thyroid immune responses. In validation, the model predicted progression to ophthalmopathy a median of approximately 6.6 months before onset, with approximately 71% sensitivity and just under 75% specificity. Ophthalmopathy was separated from stable hyperthyroidism by a 13 V-J signature model, with approximately 89% sensitivity and 81% to 82% specificity obtained in cross-validation and 80%/75% obtained in testing.

In the ophthalmopathy patients, disease was moderately to severely active, with a Clinical Activity Score of 3 or more, a NOSPECS grade of 4 or more, and a duration of less than 3 months. Patients with uncontrolled infections, other autoimmune diseases, pregnancy or lactation were excluded. Diagnoses were based on clinical symptoms, serum thyroxine and TRAb, thyroid ultrasound and orbital computed tomography. PBMCs were isolated from more than 9 ml of fresh peripheral blood by Ficoll-Paque density gradient centrifugation. Trizol reagent was used to extract total RNA, and RNA quality was then checked on an Agilent 2100 Bioanalyzer. This clonotype appeared a few times. Its specific antigen is unknown. There are no base qualities to consult, and no much larger clone falls within one base. Amplification of TCR beta CDR3 regions was carried out from RNA transcripts. For the first round of RT-PCR on the TCR CDR3, the HTBI primer set was used together with the Qiagen OneStep RT-PCR kit. A second multiplex PCR round built the libraries, followed by size selection and purification. Sequencing of the libraries was done on an Illumina HiSeq2000 using paired-end 100 bp reads. The source study handled its data this way. SOAPnuke was used to process the raw data, removing reads that contained adapters or uncalled bases, had a mean Phred below 15, or lacked an exact match to the constant primer or identifier. High-quality paired reads were merged using COPE v1.2.5, and each unique nucleotide sequence was defined as a clonotype. MiTCR v1.1 was used to align clonotypes to the IMGT TRBV, TRBD and TRBJ reference segments. Only V-J combinations with frequency above 0.0001, covering about 99% of repertoires, were analysed. The TCS score was defined as the ratio of F50 (clonal expansion) to E x V (chaos), calculated using BLOSUM62-based TCRdist between CDR3 peptides within each V-J. Welch's t-statistics and random forest reduced roughly 530 V-J features to 10 to 15, which were used in a naive Bayes classifier (R e1071). The public reads were quality trimmed at Q25 with fastp and then assembled into clones with MiXCR by TCRdb, keeping productive beta chains. Entries that share a CDR3 protein sequence are merged under the most common genes and DNA. TCRdb, rather than the study authors, made the V and J calls. For this sample there are approximately 570,000 distinct CDR3 sequences; approximately 20% appear just once. Jointly, the top ten make up approximately 48% of the sample.

The receptor was derived from a middle-aged man with Graves' ophthalmopathy. Sample: blood. The V and J segments used are TRBV27 and TRBJ1-6; TRBD1 lines up with 8 middle nucleotides. The sequence in DNA is TGTGCCAGCAGTTCTGGACAGGGTAAATCACCCCTCCACTTT. This encodes CASSSGQGKSPLHF.